Following are 30 T cell receptor beta chains from one sample sequenced in a study of blood T cells in healthy people across ages. The use of a sample-barcoded 5' primer and a J-beta primer mix characterized a second PCR of 7 to 11 cycles. TCRdb independently ran MiXCR on the 5' RACE reads; one entry per CDR3 protein. The sample lists approximately 830,000 distinct CDR3 sequences, 60% to 80% seen once, with 25% to 30% in the top ten. Sequences were obtained from blood. The receptors shown here come from a man in his thirties or forties in good health.

The rearrangement links TRBV9 to TRBJ2-3, with TRBD2 matching 7 bases. V dropped 3 bases and J dropped 2; count of bases not matched to a gene: 9. Germline CDR1 is SGDLS and CDR2 is YYNGEE. The CDR3 length is 16 residues. CDR3: CASSARSGGYTDTQYF. The CDR3 DNA reads TGTGCCAGCAGCGCCCGTTCCGGGGGGTACACAGATACGCAGTATTTT.

The chain employs TRBV4-2 and TRBJ2-1; D gene unclear. CDR1 is LGHNA and CDR2 is YNFKEQ in the germline V gene. Trimming pared 3 bases from V and 13 bases from J, leaving 13 bases between. This CDR3 contains 12 residues. Here the CDR3 reads CASSHLQETQFF. The CDR3 DNA reads TGTGCCAGCAGCCACCTTCAAGAGACCCAGTTCTTC.

Only a few counts were recorded for this clonotype. The chain links TRBV6-1 to TRBJ1-2; TRBD1 agrees at 9 bases. The CDR3 consists of 14 residues. V lost 5 bases, J lost 8 bases, and 9 bases stayed unmatched. The V gene's germline CDR1 is MNHNS and CDR2 SASEGT. The CDR3 protein is CASSLVGTGGGYTF. The CDR3 DNA reads TGTGCCAGCAGTCTCGTGGGTACAGGGGGCGGCTACACCTTC.

The rearrangement uses TRBV24-1 and TRBJ2-4; 10 positions match TRBD2. The end of the DNA fits TRBJ2-7 better, so the J call may be wrong. The germline gives CDR1 KGHDR, CDR2 SFDVKD. The CDR3 sequence is 15 residues long. The CDR3 DNA reads TGTGCCACCAGTGACCCTAGCGGGGGCCACTACGAGCAGTACTTC. Its protein product is CATSDPSGGHYEQYF.

The chain recombines TRBV13 with TRBJ2-4; 10 bases fit TRBD1. The end of the DNA is better explained by TRBJ2-7, so the J call may be wrong. Germline V gene lookup returns CDR1 PRHDT and CDR2 FYEKMQ (reference sequence). The CDR3 is made up of 16 amino acids. The CDR3 DNA follows: TGTGCCAGCAGCAACCGAGGGACAGGGGTATGGGACGAGCAGTACTTC. This gives the protein CASSNRGTGVWDEQYF.

This clonotype has a handful of counts. The rearrangement uses TRBV13 and TRBJ2-3, with 10 bases that match TRBD1. This CDR3 spans 14 amino acids. V gave up 4 bases and J gave up 3 bases; unmatched junction bases: 1. Germline V gene sequence: CDR1 PRHDT, CDR2 FYEKMQ (reference sequence). CDR3 loop: CASSWDRGTDTQYF. CDR3 in DNA: TGTGCCAGCAGCTGGGACAGGGGAACAGATACGCAGTATTTT.

This clonotype was seen more than once but under ten times. The chain joins TRBV12-3 or TRBV12-4 to TRBJ2-4; D gene ambiguous. The end of the DNA is better explained by TRBJ2-7, so the J call may be wrong. CDR3 length equals 11 residues. The DNA of the CDR3 is TGTGCCAGCAGTCGGGCCCACGAGCAGTACTTC. It yields the protein CASSRAHEQYF.

This clonotype has more than one count but fewer than ten. J is TRBJ2-1 and V is TRBV7-3; D might be TRBD1 (6 bases). CDR1 is SGHTA, CDR2 FQGTGA, per germline. This CDR3 comprises 13 residues. V lost 5 bases and J 9 bases, leaving 14 bases between the germline ends. The CDR3 coding sequence is TGTGCCAGCAGCCTGGGACACCTGTCTGAGCAGTTCTTC. Protein sequence: CASSLGHLSEQFF.

The chain has TRBV9 and TRBJ2-5, with unresolved D. The J call could be wrong; TRBJ2-7 is a better fit for the DNA end. Germline-derived CDR1 and CDR2 are SGDLS and YYNGEE. CDR3 length: 15 amino acids. The CDR3: CASSVATAATYEQYF. CDR3 sequence (DNA): TGTGCCAGCAGCGTAGCTACGGCAGCCACCTACGAGCAGTACTTC.

V and J are TRBV4-1 and TRBJ1-1; D unclear. CDR1 and CDR2 (germline): MGHRA, YSYEKL. The CDR3 is 13 residues long. V was trimmed by 6 bases and J by 1 base, leaving 9 bases between them. Written as DNA, the CDR3 is TGCGCCAGCAGAGGAGTCGCGAACACTGAAGCTTTCTTT. Its translation: CASRGVANTEAFF.

The chain carries TRBV5-4 and TRBJ2-7; tentative D call: TRBD1 (6 bases). The CDR3 totals 17 residues. V gave up 1 base and J gave up 2 bases, with 19 bases separating them. Germline V CDR1 and CDR2: SGHNT, YYREEE (reference sequence). The CDR3 sequence is CASSLLSQGNFAYEQYF. The DNA for the CDR3 is TGTGCCAGCAGCTTGTTAAGTCAGGGGAATTTCGCCTACGAGCAGTACTTC.

The gene calls are TRBV7-8 and TRBJ1-2; the D is unclear. Deletions cut 0 bases from V and 4 bases from J, with 12 bases between. The CDR3 totals 15 residues. Germline V CDR1 and CDR2: SGHVS, FQNEAQ. The CDR3, as DNA: TGTGCCAGCAGCTTAGCCGTAGGGATTTCCTATGGCTACACCTTC. This gives the protein CASSLAVGISYGYTF.

The chain recombines TRBV7-2 with TRBJ2-7; maybe TRBD1 (5 bases). The CDR3 spans 15 residues. The germline V and J ends were trimmed by 4 bases and 4 bases, with 17 bases remaining between them. Germline values: CDR1 SGHTA, CDR2 FQGNSA. The CDR3 region is CASSSNQGLGYEQYF. The CDR3 nucleotides read TGTGCCAGCAGCTCAAATCAGGGTCTGGGGTACGAGCAGTACTTC.

This clonotype is a singleton in its sample. The V gene is TRBV7-2, the J gene TRBJ1-4, with a tentative D call TRBD1 (6 bases). CDR1 SGHTA and CDR2 FQGNSA come from the germline V gene. The CDR3 has 15 residues. Trimming took off 5 bases at V and 0 bases at J, with 10 bases between the two ends. The CDR3 DNA sequence: TGTGCCAGCAGCATAACAGGGTCAACTAATGAAAAACTGTTTTTT. Translating it yields CASSITGSTNEKLFF.

CDR3 sequence reads: CASSLVNQGRAAEQYF. The CDR3 DNA sequence: TGTGCCAGCAGCTTAGTAAATCAGGGCCGAGCAGCCGAGCAGTACTTC. This chain links TRBV7-8 with TRBJ2-5, with D possibly matching TRBD1 (5 bases). The end of the DNA aligns better with TRBJ2-7, so the J call may be wrong. CDR3 length equals 16 residues. Germline CDR1 SGHVS, CDR2 FQNEAQ.

J is TRBJ1-2 and V is TRBV6-5, with D perhaps TRBD1 (6 bases). The CDR3 runs to 15 residues. Germline V lookup: CDR1 MNHEY, CDR2 SVGAGI. V was shortened by 2 bases and J by 3 bases, with 13 bases between the two germline ends. The CDR3 loop reads CASSYSYRDDYGYTF. CDR3 DNA: TGTGCCAGCAGTTACAGCTACAGGGACGACTATGGCTACACCTTC.

This clonotype appeared a few times. The chain combines TRBV12-3 or TRBV12-4 with TRBJ2-7, with D perhaps matching TRBD2 (6 bases). CDR3 length equals 15 residues. V shed 1 base and J shed 2 bases, with 12 bases lying between them. The CDR3 nucleotides read TGTGCCAGCAGTTTAGTCGTCAGGGAGGCCTACGAGCAGTACTTC. It yields the protein CASSLVVREAYEQYF.

This clonotype turned up a few times. V is TRBV4-3 and J is TRBJ2-1, with TRBD2 as a possible D gene (7 bases). The CDR3 consists of 16 residues. Trimming shortened V by 0 bases and J by 7 bases, and 16 bases separated the two germline ends. Germline CDR1 is LGHNA and CDR2 is YSLEER. The CDR3 DNA is TGCGCCAGCAGCCAAGATGGTCGAGGGGGGGAGAATGAGCAGTTCTTC. It yields the protein CASSQDGRGGENEQFF.

The DNA of the CDR3 is TGTGCCAGCAGTGAACCCAGGGCTAGCTATGGCTACACCTTC. Amino acids: CASSEPRASYGYTF. The J gene is TRBJ1-2, the V gene TRBV2; D perhaps matches TRBD1 (5 bases). The CDR3 runs 14 residues. Germline V gene sequence: CDR1 SNHLY, CDR2 FYNNEI. The germline V and J ends were trimmed by 2 bases and 4 bases, with 11 bases remaining between them.

The J gene is TRBJ2-1, the V gene TRBV28; possible D gene TRBD2, 6 bases. Trimming shortened V by 3 bases and J by 1 base, and 19 bases separated the two germline ends. Germline V gene data show CDR1 as MDHEN and CDR2 as SYDVKM. The CDR3 has 18 residues. The CDR3 region is CASSFIGGAEGSYNEQFF. The CDR3 DNA is TGTGCCAGCAGTTTTATTGGTGGAGCGGAGGGTTCCTACAATGAGCAGTTCTTC.

This clonotype is a singleton in its sample. The chain links TRBV6-2 or TRBV6-3 to TRBJ1-4; D remains ambiguous. V lost 5 bases to trimming and J lost 8 bases, with 21 bases between them. The CDR3 extends over 16 amino acids. Germline loops: CDR1 MNHEY, CDR2 SVGEGT. CDR3 region: CASSIQEDGAWEKLFF. DNA for the CDR3: TGTGCCAGCAGTATACAAGAGGACGGCGCCTGGGAAAAACTGTTTTTT.

The genes are TRBV6-5 and TRBJ2-5; a possible D gene is TRBD1 (6 bases). The CDR3 is 14 amino acids. Germline V gene sequence: CDR1 MNHEY, CDR2 SVGAGI. The ends were cut back, 2 bases at V and 5 bases at J, with 12 bases in the middle. Here the CDR3 reads CASSYGRGGETQYF. CDR3 DNA sequence: TGTGCCAGCAGTTACGGCAGGGGCGGTGAGACCCAGTACTTC.

The V call is TRBV7-2, the J call TRBJ1-2; no clear D gene. V was pared by 3 bases and J by 4 bases, with 15 bases between. The CDR3 spans 15 residues. In germline, CDR1 is SGHTA, CDR2 FQGNSA. CDR3 nucleotide sequence: TGTGCCAGCAGCTTGGTCGGCCCGGTCGGCTATGGCTACACCTTC. Translated: CASSLVGPVGYGYTF.

This clonotype was detected a few times. The chain uses TRBV9 and TRBJ2-3, with D uncertain. The germline V gene encodes CDR1 SGDLS and CDR2 YYNGEE. Trimming removed 0 bases from V and 0 bases from J, with 8 bases in between. The CDR3 contains 15 residues. CDR3 amino acids: CASSVVTQSTDTQYF. For the CDR3, the DNA is TGTGCCAGCAGCGTAGTGACTCAGAGCACAGATACGCAGTATTTT.

This clonotype turned up a few times. The rearrangement joins TRBV7-9 to TRBJ2-3; D is uncertain. Germline values: CDR1 SEHNR, CDR2 FQNEAQ (reference sequence). CDR3 length: 14 residues. Trimming removed 3 bases at V and 1 base at J, with 8 bases between. This CDR3 reads CASSFWQGTDTQYF. The CDR3 coding sequence is TGTGCCAGCAGCTTTTGGCAGGGCACAGATACGCAGTATTTT.

This chain joins TRBV18 and TRBJ2-4; perhaps TRBD1 as D (6 bases). The J call may be incorrect, as the DNA end agrees better with TRBJ2-7. CDR3 length equals 17 residues. From germline, CDR1 is KGHSH and CDR2 LQKENI. CDR3 loop: CASSPPFRQVVHYEQYF. CDR3 DNA: TGTGCCAGCTCACCACCCTTTCGACAGGTAGTTCACTACGAGCAGTACTTC.

V is TRBV5-1 and J is TRBJ2-5; D is possibly TRBD2 (5 bases). The germline gives CDR1 SGHRS, CDR2 YFSETQ. V was shortened by 1 base and J by 4 bases, with 11 bases between the two germline ends. This CDR3 spans 14 amino acids. The CDR3 protein is CASSLSGSGETQYF. Written as DNA, the CDR3 is TGCGCCAGCAGCTTGTCGGGGTCAGGAGAGACCCAGTACTTC.

This chain joins TRBV6-5 and TRBJ2-1; D remains ambiguous. Germline CDR1 reads MNHEY; CDR2 reads SVGAGI. V was pared by 2 bases and J by 0 bases, with 8 bases between. The CDR3 length is 15 residues. CDR3 loop: CASSYAVSSYNEQFF. The CDR3 region has the DNA TGTGCCAGCAGTTACGCAGTGAGCTCCTACAATGAGCAGTTCTTC.

This clonotype is a singleton in its sample. The chain links TRBV15 to TRBJ2-7, with D maybe TRBD1 (5 bases). Per germline, CDR1 LNHNV and CDR2 YYDKDF (reference sequence). The CDR3 runs 15 residues. The V end was cut by 0 bases, the J end by 1 base, with 10 bases between. The CDR3 region has the DNA TGTGCCACCAGCAGAGATGCAGGGCGTTCCTACGAGCAGTACTTC. Its protein is CATSRDAGRSYEQYF.

The genes are TRBV2 and TRBJ2-7, with D tentatively TRBD2 (5 bases). Trimming left V 7 bases short and J 4 bases short, with 14 bases between. The CDR3 is 13 residues long. Germline V gene sequence: CDR1 SNHLY, CDR2 FYNNEI. The CDR3 DNA reads TGTGCCAGCAACCGAGGGAGAAGGTACGAGCAGTACTTC. It yields the protein CASNRGRRYEQYF.